The present entry profiles one T cell receptor (beta chain) with its context. CDR3 size: 13 residues. V gave up 0 bases and J gave up 9 bases; unmatched junction bases: 2. CDR1 is LGHNT, CDR2 FRNRAP, per germline. These data originate in a study of control samples from healthy donors and cancer patients. Assay used: immunoSEQ multiplex PCR; TCRdb lists only in-frame clones, some missing. The data show 60,000 to 95,000 clones, 84% seen once. This sequence was found in a middle-aged man in good health. The specimen sequenced was blood. V gene TRBV12-5 combines with J gene TRBJ2-4; 7 bases line up with TRBD1. CDR3 amino acids: CASGLVSGGIQYF. DNA of the CDR3: TGTGCTAGTGGTTTGGTATCAGGGGGCATTCAGTACTTC.